The sequence of this TCR beta chain was determined in a study of T cells in localized non-small cell lung cancer. Overall study results and limits: Adjacent lung exhibited a median of 57 among the 100 most abundant tumor clones. Because only a single region of the tumor was sequenced, heterogeneity remains possible. Longer overall survival was seen with higher T cell density measured in blood. There was higher T cell clonality in uninvolved adjacent lung than in tumor, and it was highest there.

As concerns this clone: What it binds is unknown.

The germline gives CDR1 LNHDA, CDR2 SQIVND (reference sequence). Trimming cost V 6 bases and J 0 bases, with 8 bases left between them. CDR3 size: 13 residues. Using immunoSEQ multiplex PCR, the repertoire was profiled, and TCRdb retains in-frame clones only, with some absent. The sample shows about 26,000 clones, over 70% of them seen only once. The chain employs TRBV19 and TRBJ1-2; D unclear. This specimen consisted of peripheral blood, obtained before any cancer treatment. The TCR sequence derives from a man aged 35 to 69 with stage III squamous cell lung carcinoma. CDR3 nucleotide sequence: TGTGCCAGTAGCACTACAGCTAACTATGGCTACACCTTC. Residues: CASSTTANYGYTF.